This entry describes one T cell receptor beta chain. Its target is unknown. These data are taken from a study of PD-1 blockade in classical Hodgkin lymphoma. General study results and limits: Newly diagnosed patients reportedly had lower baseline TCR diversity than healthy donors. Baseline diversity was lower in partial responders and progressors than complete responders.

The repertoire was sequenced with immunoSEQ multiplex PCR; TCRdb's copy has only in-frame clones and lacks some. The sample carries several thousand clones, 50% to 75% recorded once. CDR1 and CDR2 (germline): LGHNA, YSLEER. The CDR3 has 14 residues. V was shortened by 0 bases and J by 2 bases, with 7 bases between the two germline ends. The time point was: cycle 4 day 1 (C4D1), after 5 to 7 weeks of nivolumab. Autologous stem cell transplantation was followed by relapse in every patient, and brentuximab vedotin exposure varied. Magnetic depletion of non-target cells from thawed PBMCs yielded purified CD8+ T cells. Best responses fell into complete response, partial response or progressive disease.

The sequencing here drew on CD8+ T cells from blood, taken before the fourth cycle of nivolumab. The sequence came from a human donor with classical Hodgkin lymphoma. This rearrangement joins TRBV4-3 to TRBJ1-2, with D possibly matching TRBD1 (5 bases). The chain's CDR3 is CASSQDRENYGYTF. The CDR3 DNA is TGCGCCAGCAGCCAAGACAGGGAGAACTATGGCTACACCTTC.